Below are 9 T cell receptor beta chains sequenced from a single sample in a study of blood T cells in healthy people across ages. A second PCR, run for 7 to 11 cycles, used a sample-barcoded 5' primer plus a J-beta primer mix. MiXCR, applied by TCRdb to the 5' RACE reads, yields one record per CDR3 protein. This sample has approximately 1,700,000 distinct CDR3 sequences; more than 35% occur once, and the top ten carry about 21%. What was sequenced was blood. The receptor set was obtained from a human donor in good health.

The chain couples TRBV15 to TRBJ1-2; D unclear. Germline CDR1 is LNHNV and CDR2 is YYDKDF (reference sequence). CDR3 length: 14 amino acids. With 0 bases removed from V and 8 bases from J, the gap between germline ends came to 13 bases. The CDR3 here is CATSRDPSGDGYTF. CDR3 bases: TGTGCCACCAGCAGAGATCCCTCAGGCGACGGCTACACCTTC.

The genes are TRBV5-1 and TRBJ2-1, with D perhaps matching TRBD1 or TRBD2 (5 bases each). V was pared by 7 bases and J by 5 bases, with 22 bases between. Germline values: CDR1 SGHRS, CDR2 YFSETQ. The CDR3 extends over 16 amino acids. The CDR3 nucleotides are TGCGCCAGCGGGGCTAGGTTTAGTAGCGACCACAATGAGCAGTTCTTC. Protein: CASGARFSSDHNEQFF. The whole variable domain, remainder taken from reference TRBV5-1 and TRBJ2-1, is KAGVTQTPRYLIKTRGQQVTLSCSPISGHRSVSWYQQTPGQGLQFLFEYFSETQRNKGNFPGRFSGRQFSNSRSEMNVSTLELGDSALYLCASGARFSSDHNEQFFGPGTRLTVL.

This clonotype was observed many times. This chain uses TRBV20-1 with TRBJ2-5, with 8 bases fitting TRBD1. Germline lookup yields CDR1 DFQATT and CDR2 SNEGSKA (reference sequence). Trimming removed 4 bases from V and 5 bases from J; junction bases left unmatched: 3. The CDR3 contains 12 residues. In nucleotides, the CDR3 is TGCAGTGCTACAGGGGGCCGTGAGACCCAGTACTTC. Translating gives CSATGGRETQYF.

This clonotype has a single count. V usage is TRBV12-3 or TRBV12-4 and J usage is TRBJ2-1; 11 positions match TRBD2. The CDR3 is 17 residues long. J was trimmed by 0 bases and V by 5 bases; bases with no gene match: 6. In nucleotides, the CDR3 is TGTGCCAGCAGTCCGACTAGCGGGGCGAGCTCCTACAATGAGCAGTTCTTC. Its translation: CASSPTSGASSYNEQFF.

This clonotype was picked up a small number of times. V gene TRBV20-1 combines with J gene TRBJ1-6, with 10 nucleotides matching TRBD1. V gave up 6 bases and J gave up 7 bases; unmatched junction bases: 6. The V gene's germline CDR1 is DFQATT and CDR2 SNEGSKA (reference sequence). The CDR3 runs to 14 residues. CDR3 in amino acids: CSADRGRENSPLHF. The CDR3 DNA reads as TGCAGTGCCGACAGGGGGCGCGAAAATTCACCCCTCCACTTT.

This clonotype has just a few counts. V gene TRBV20-1 combines with J gene TRBJ2-1, with 10 nucleotides matching TRBD1. Germline V CDR1 and CDR2: DFQATT, SNEGSKA (reference sequence). This CDR3 spans 14 amino acids. Trimming took 4 bases from V and 7 from J; bases not matched to a gene: 7. The DNA for the CDR3 is TGCAGTGCTATAGACAGGGGGCTATGGAATGAGCAGTTCTTC. It is translated as CSAIDRGLWNEQFF.

The V and J genes are TRBV7-2 and TRBJ2-4; D may be TRBD2 (6 bases). Germline-derived CDR1 and CDR2 are SGHTA and FQGNSA. This CDR3 contains 16 residues. The V end lost 5 bases, the J end lost 7 bases, and 21 bases lay between the germline ends. CDR3: CASSLQGPVAGNIQYF. DNA for the CDR3: TGTGCCAGCAGCCTTCAAGGCCCGGTCGCGGGGAACATTCAGTACTTC.

The CDR3 region is CASSYSGQGNSYEQYF. CDR3 nucleotides: TGTGCCAGCAGTTACTCGGGACAGGGGAACAGCTACGAGCAGTACTTC. This chain links TRBV6-6 with TRBJ2-7; 10 nucleotides match TRBD1. The V gene end was trimmed by 0 bases and the J gene end by 3 bases; junction bases not matched to a gene: 5. Germline V lookup: CDR1 MNHNY, CDR2 SVGAGI (reference sequence). There are 16 residues in the CDR3.

The chain is built from TRBV6-2 or TRBV6-3 and TRBJ2-7, with 7 bases fitting TRBD2. Trimming cost V 8 bases and J 2 bases; bases outside gene matches: 9. CDR3 length equals 14 residues. CDR1 MNHEY and CDR2 SVGEGT come from the germline V gene. For the CDR3, the DNA is TGTGCCAGCCGGGAGGCCGCCAGAACCTACGAGCAGTACTTC. Its protein product is CASREAARTYEQYF.